The 6 T cell receptor beta chains below come from one sample, sequenced in a study of T cell changes during pregnancy in multiple sclerosis. Sequenced by immunoSEQ multiplex PCR; TCRdb stores in-frame clones only, minus some. The sample has tens of thousands of clones, about 88% seen once. The input for sequencing was CD4+ T cells from peripheral blood mononuclear cells, taken in the second trimester of pregnancy. Receptor source: a female donor with multiple sclerosis, enrolled in a pregnancy study.

V usage is TRBV5-6 and J usage is TRBJ2-1; D perhaps matches TRBD2 (5 bases). The germline V gene encodes CDR1 SGHDT and CDR2 YYEEEE. The CDR3 is 17 amino acids. The V gene lost 0 bases and the J gene lost 0 bases, with 13 bases spanning the gap. In nucleotides, the CDR3 is TGTGCCAGCAGCTTGGGGGAGACACGCCTCTCCTACAATGAGCAGTTCTTC. Protein: CASSLGETRLSYNEQFF.

The rearrangement uses TRBV5-1 and TRBJ1-1; possible D gene TRBD1, 5 bases. The V and J ends lost 4 bases and 1 base respectively, with 23 bases between them. The germline V gene encodes CDR1 SGHRS and CDR2 YFSETQ. The length of the CDR3 is 18 residues. CDR3 bases: TGCGCCAGCAGCCTACAATGGGGCAGGGTAACGGGGAACACTGAAGCTTTCTTT. It encodes CASSLQWGRVTGNTEAFF.

The gene calls are TRBV5-1 and TRBJ1-2, with D tentatively TRBD1 (5 bases). V lost 4 bases, J lost 7 bases, and 20 bases lay in between. The CDR3 covers 15 residues. The germline CDR1 and CDR2 sequences are SGHRS and YFSETQ. The CDR3 DNA follows: TGCGCCAGCAGCCCCGGTGAGGGGAGGAGTAGTGGCTACACCTTC. Translation gives CASSPGEGRSSGYTF.

This clone has a handful of counts. This chain links TRBV27 with TRBJ2-7, with D perhaps TRBD2 (5 bases). Germline assignment: CDR1 MNHEY and CDR2 SMNVEV (reference sequence). The CDR3 consists of 15 residues. Trimming stripped 6 bases from V and 2 bases from J, with 17 bases between. The CDR3 spells CASRSPTRNPYEQYF. The CDR3 DNA reads TGTGCCAGCAGATCCCCAACTAGGAATCCCTACGAGCAGTACTTC.

This sequence joins TRBV7-6 and TRBJ2-7; tentatively, D is TRBD1 (6 bases). CDR1 SGHVS and CDR2 FNYEAQ come from the germline V gene. The CDR3 contains 16 residues. V was cut by 3 bases and J by 2 bases, with 17 bases left in between. Here the CDR3 DNA reads TGTGCCAGCAGCTTGAGCGAACAGGGTTGGGCCTACGAGCAGTACTTC. As protein: CASSLSEQGWAYEQYF.

V is TRBV2 and J is TRBJ2-1; 9 bases map to TRBD1. With 5 bases clipped from V and 2 bases from J, the junction kept 13 bases outside the gene matches. This CDR3 has 18 amino acids. Germline assignment: CDR1 SNHLY and CDR2 FYNNEI. The CDR3 spells CASSTGTGHSSPYNEQFF. The CDR3 DNA is TGTGCCAGCAGTACAGGGACAGGGCACAGTTCCCCCTACAATGAGCAGTTCTTC. Full variable domain (rest looked up from reference TRBV2 and TRBJ2-1): EPEVTQTPSHQVTQMGQEVILRCVPISNHLYFYWYRQILGQKVEFLVSFYNNEISEKSEIFDDQFSVERPDGSNFTLKIRSTKLEDSAMYFCASSTGTGHSSPYNEQFFGPGTRLTVL.